This T cell receptor beta chain came from a study of naive and memory T cell subsets. Study-level results: Especially in CD8 cells, naive repertoires contained a few larger clonotypes, possibly CD45RA-re-expressing memory cells.

An equimolar mix of two oligonucleotides served as the beta constant-region primer for TRBC1 and TRBC2. Four rounds of PCR amplified the ligated cDNA using nested alpha and beta constant-region primers plus SP2. TCRdb passed the UMI-ligation and nested PCR reads through MiXCR, listing each CDR3 protein once. Counted here are over 130,000 distinct CDR3 sequences, more than 15% occurring once; the ten biggest clones make up roughly 0.6%. V was shortened by 5 bases and J by 0 bases, with 5 bases between the two germline ends. The germline V gene has CDR1 MNHEY and CDR2 SMNVEV (reference sequence). CDR3 length equals 12 residues. This clonotype was found a few times. The antigen is unknown.

The rearrangement links TRBV27 to TRBJ2-7; D gene uncertain. Sequenced material: naive CD8+ T cells from blood. The receptor comes from a human donor in good health. The CDR3 sequence is CASSHSSYEQYF. The DNA for the CDR3 is TGTGCCAGCAGTCATAGCTCCTACGAGCAGTACTTC.